Listed below are T cell receptor beta chains from one sample, sequenced in a study of T cells after yellow fever vaccination. One entry per CDR3 protein results from TCRdb running MiXCR on the 5' RACE reads. There are fewer than 650,000 distinct CDR3 sequences in the sample; about a fifth occur only once, and roughly 16% lies in the top ten. The source was PBMCs, collected 20 to 25 days after the first yellow fever vaccination. Receptors originate from a man aged 18 to 29 who received the YFV17D yellow fever vaccine. Each CDR3 is given without its conserved first and last residue.

>TRBV5-1
ASSLGQGSYTGELF
>TRBV7-2
ASRWGGAGYGYT
>TRBV20-1
SARDSRGNSPLH
>TRBV7-2
ASSPFPDLTSTDTQY
>TRBV5-5
ASSSGLGDWYEQF
>TRBV5-4
ASSVQGVTDTQY
>TRBV20-1
SARAGTANTEAF
>TRBV12-3/TRBV12-4
ASSLAVWEYEQY
>TRBV20-1
SARGGGDYGYT
>TRBV6-1
ASREGQGYEQY